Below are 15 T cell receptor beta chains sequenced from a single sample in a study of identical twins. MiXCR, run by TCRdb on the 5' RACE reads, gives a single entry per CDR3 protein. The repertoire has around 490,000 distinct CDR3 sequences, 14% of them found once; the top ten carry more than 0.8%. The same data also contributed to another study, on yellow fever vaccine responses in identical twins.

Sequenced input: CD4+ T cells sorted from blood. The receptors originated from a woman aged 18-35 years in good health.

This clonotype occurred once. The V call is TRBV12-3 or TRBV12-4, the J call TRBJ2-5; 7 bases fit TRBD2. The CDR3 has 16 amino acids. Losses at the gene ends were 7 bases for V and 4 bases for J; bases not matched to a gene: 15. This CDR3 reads CASKGTAGVGGETQYF. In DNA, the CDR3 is TGTGCCAGCAAGGGTACGGCGGGAGTAGGTGGAGAGACCCAGTACTTC.

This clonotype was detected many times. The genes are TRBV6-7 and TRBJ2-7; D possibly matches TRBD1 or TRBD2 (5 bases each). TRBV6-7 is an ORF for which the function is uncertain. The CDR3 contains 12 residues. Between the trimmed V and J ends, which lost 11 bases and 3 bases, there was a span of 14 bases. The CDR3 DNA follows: TGTGCCGGGGGACCGACCAACTACGAGCAGTACTTC. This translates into CAGGPTNYEQYF.

The chain's CDR3 is CASSPLASGRAAYEQYF. In nucleotides, the CDR3 is TGTGCCAGCAGTCCGCTCGCTAGCGGGAGGGCCGCCTACGAGCAGTACTTC. This chain uses TRBV6-2 or TRBV6-3 with TRBJ2-7; 12 bases align to TRBD2. The CDR3 contains 17 residues. Germline V CDR1 and CDR2: MNHEY, SVGEGT. Germline trimming cut 5 bases from V and 2 bases from J; bases unmatched to any gene: 10.

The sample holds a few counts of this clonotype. The CDR3 reads CATSYTSTPTGDEQFF. For the CDR3, the DNA is TGTGCCACCAGCTACACCTCCACTCCGACGGGCGATGAGCAGTTCTTC. The J gene is TRBJ2-1, the V gene TRBV24-1, with unresolved D. Germline CDR1 KGHDR, CDR2 SFDVKD. The CDR3 runs 16 residues. V dropped 7 bases and J dropped 8 bases, with 23 bases sitting between them.

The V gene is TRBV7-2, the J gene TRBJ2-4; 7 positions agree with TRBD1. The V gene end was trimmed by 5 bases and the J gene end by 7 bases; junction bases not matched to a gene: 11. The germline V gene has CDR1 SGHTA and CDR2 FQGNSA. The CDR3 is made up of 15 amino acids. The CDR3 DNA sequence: TGTGCCAGCAGCCTACTCCGGACAGGATTGAACATTCAGTACTTC. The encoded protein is CASSLLRTGLNIQYF.

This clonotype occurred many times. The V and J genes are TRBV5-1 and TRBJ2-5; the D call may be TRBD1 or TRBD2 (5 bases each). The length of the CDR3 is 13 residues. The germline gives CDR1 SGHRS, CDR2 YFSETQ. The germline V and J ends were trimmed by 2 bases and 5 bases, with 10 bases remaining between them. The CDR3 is CASSFNEGETQYF. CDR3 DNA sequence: TGCGCCAGCAGCTTCAACGAGGGGGAGACCCAGTACTTC.

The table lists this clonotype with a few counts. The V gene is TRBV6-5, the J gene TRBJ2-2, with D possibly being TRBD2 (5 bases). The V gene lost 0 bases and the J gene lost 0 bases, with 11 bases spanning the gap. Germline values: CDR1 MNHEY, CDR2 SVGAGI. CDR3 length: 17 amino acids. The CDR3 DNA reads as TGTGCCAGCAGTTACTCGAGCGGATCCCCGAACACCGGGGAGCTGTTTTTT. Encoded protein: CASSYSSGSPNTGELFF.

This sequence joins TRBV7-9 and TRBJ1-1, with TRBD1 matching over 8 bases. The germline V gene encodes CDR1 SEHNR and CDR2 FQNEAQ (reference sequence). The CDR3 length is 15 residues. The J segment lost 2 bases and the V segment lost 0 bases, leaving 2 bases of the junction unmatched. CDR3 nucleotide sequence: TGTGCCAGCAGCTTAGCGGACAGGGCTAACACTGAAGCTTTCTTT. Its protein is CASSLADRANTEAFF.

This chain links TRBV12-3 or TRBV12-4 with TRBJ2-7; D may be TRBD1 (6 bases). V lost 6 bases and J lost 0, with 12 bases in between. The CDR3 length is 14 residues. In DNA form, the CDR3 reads TGTGCCAGCAGCAGATACAGGGTCTCCTACGAGCAGTACTTC. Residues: CASSRYRVSYEQYF.

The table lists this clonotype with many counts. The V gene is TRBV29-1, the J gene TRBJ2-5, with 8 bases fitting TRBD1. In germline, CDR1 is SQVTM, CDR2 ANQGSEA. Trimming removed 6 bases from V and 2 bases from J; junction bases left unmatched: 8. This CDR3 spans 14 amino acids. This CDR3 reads CSVYQGATQETQYF. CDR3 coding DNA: TGCAGCGTCTATCAGGGGGCTACTCAAGAGACCCAGTACTTC.

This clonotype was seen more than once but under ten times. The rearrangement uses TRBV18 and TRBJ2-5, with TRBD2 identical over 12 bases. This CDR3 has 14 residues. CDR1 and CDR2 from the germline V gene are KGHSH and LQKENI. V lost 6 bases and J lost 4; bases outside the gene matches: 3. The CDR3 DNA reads TGTGCCAGCTCCATGACTAGCGGGAGAGAGACCCAGTACTTC. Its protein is CASSMTSGRETQYF.

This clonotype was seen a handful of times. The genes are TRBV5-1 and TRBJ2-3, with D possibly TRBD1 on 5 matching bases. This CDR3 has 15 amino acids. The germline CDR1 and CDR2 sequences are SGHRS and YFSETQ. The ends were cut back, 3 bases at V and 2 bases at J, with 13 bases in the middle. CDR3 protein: CASSSPTATTDTQYF. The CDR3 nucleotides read TGCGCCAGCAGCTCCCCGACAGCAACCACAGATACGCAGTATTTT.

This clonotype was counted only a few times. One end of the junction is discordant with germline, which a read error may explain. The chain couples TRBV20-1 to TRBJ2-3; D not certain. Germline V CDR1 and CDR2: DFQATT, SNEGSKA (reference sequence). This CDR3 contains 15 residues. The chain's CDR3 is CCARDGFPRTDTQYF. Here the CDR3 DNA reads TGCTGTGCTAGAGATGGGTTCCCTCGCACAGATACGCAGTATTTT.

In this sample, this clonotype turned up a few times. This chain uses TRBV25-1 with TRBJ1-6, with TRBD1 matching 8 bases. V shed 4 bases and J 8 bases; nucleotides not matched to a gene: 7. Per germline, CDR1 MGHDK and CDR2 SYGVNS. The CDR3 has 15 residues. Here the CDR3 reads CASSGDRGKDSPLHF. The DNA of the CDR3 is TGTGCCAGCAGTGGAGACAGGGGCAAGGATTCACCCCTCCACTTT. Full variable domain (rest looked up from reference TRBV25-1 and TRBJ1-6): EADIYQTPRYLVIGTGKKITLECSQTMGHDKMYWYQQDPGMELHLIHYSYGVNSTEKGDLSSESTVSRIRTEHFPLTLESARPSHTSQYLCASSGDRGKDSPLHFGNGTRLTVT.

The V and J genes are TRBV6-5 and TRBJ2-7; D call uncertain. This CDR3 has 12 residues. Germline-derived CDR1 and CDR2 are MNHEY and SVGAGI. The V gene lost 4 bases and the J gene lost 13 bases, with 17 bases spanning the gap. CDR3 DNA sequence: TGTGCCAGCAGTTCTCAAGGCGGCGTTTGTTACTTC. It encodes CASSSQGGVCYF.